This T cell receptor (beta chain) was identified during a study of blood T cell repertoires in COVID-19. Clones were sequenced by immunoSEQ multiplex PCR, and TCRdb holds only the in-frame ones, with some missing. Of approximately 250,000 clones in the sample, around 83% were seen once. The receptor comes from a man aged 35 to 55 who had recovered from COVID-19. The sequenced material came from peripheral blood.

The CDR3 DNA reads as TGTGCCAGTACCTCACGGGGGAGGGCCGGGAATGAGCAGTTCTTC. It is translated as CASTSRGRAGNEQFF. The rearrangement links TRBV19 to TRBJ2-1, with 7 positions matching TRBD2. Germline CDR1 and CDR2: LNHDA and SQIVND (reference sequence). The junction had 13 bases not matched to a gene; V was cut back by 7 bases and J by 7 bases. There are 15 residues in the CDR3.